This T cell receptor beta chain came from a study of cytomegalovirus exposure and HLA in healthy donors. The PCR had 60 Vbeta and 13 Jbeta primers. Libraries were prepared by immunoSEQ multiplex PCR; TCRdb keeps only in-frame clonotypes and omits some of them. The sample consists of about 140,000 clones, 70% to 85% of them appearing once. V shed 4 bases and J shed 2 bases, with 14 bases lying between them. Germline loops: CDR1 KGHSH, CDR2 LQKENI. CDR3 length: 16 residues. J is TRBJ2-2 and V is TRBV18, with TRBD1 as a possible D gene (6 bases). Sequenced input: PBMCs. This receptor was taken from a man aged 35-49 years in good health and CMV-seropositive. CDR3 region: CASSLTGQRNTGELFF. For the CDR3, the DNA is TGTGCCAGCTCACTAACTGGACAGCGAAACACCGGGGAGCTGTTTTTT.